This T cell receptor beta chain derives from a study of blood T cell repertoires in COVID-19. About the study: COVID-19 samples collected from the United States, Italy and Spain covered acute and convalescent phases.

TCRdb's table, derived via immunoSEQ multiplex PCR, lists solely in-frame clones and lacks some. This table has some 220,000 clones, 70% to 90% appearing once. CDR1 and CDR2 (germline): KGHSH, LQKENI. This CDR3 is built from 15 residues. V gave up 0 bases and J gave up 0 bases, with 6 bases separating them. The TCR sequence derives from a woman aged 18-29 years who had recovered from COVID-19. The chain recombines TRBV18 with TRBJ1-3; D not resolved. Sequenced material: peripheral blood. CDR3 sequence (DNA): TGTGCCAGCTCACCACCCCGTAGCTCTGGAAACACCATATATTTT. Protein: CASSPPRSSGNTIYF.